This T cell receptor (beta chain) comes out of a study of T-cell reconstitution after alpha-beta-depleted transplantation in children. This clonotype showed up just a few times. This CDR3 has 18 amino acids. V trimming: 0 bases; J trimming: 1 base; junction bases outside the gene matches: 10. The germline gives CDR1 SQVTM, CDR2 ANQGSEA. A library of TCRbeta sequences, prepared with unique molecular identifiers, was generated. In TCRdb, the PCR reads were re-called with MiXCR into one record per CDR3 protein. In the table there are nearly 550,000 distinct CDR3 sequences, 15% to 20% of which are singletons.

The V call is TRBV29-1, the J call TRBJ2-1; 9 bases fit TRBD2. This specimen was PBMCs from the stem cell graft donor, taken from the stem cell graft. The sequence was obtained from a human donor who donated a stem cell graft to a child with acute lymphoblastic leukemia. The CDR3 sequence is CSVEDPWTSERSYNEQFF. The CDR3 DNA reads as TGCAGCGTTGAAGATCCTTGGACTAGCGAAAGGTCCTACAATGAGCAGTTCTTC.